The rows below give T cell receptor beta chains drawn from one sample of a study of cytomegalovirus exposure and HLA in healthy donors. Assay: immunoSEQ multiplex PCR; the TCRdb copy retains only in-frame clones and omits some. The sample lists over 150,000 clones, just under 80% occurring once. Input material: PBMCs. The receptors stem from a woman aged 45-65 years in good health and CMV-seropositive. Both conserved end residues are part of each CDR3. A D gene is named only where the DNA matches it firmly. A row's size may be missing; if present it is once, few, many or a size class.

>-|TRBV6-1|-|TRBJ2-5
TGTGCCAGCACAGGGGACCTGGAGACCCAGTACTTC
CASTGDLETQYF
>few|TRBV5-4|TRBD1|TRBJ1-4
TGTGCCAGCAGCCGCCGCGGACAAACAGGGGTAGGGGAAAAACTGTTTTTT
CASSRRGQTGVGEKLFF
>-|TRBV9|-|TRBJ2-3
TGTGCCAGCAGCGTAGCGAGGGCCACAGATACGCAGTATTTT
CASSVARATDTQYF
>-|TRBV7-2|-|TRBJ2-7
TGTGCCAGCAGCTTCCGGACTCCGTCCTACGAGCAGTACTTC
CASSFRTPSYEQYF
>-|TRBV6-5|-|TRBJ2-1
TGTGCCAGCAGTTACTCGCTTTTTAGCCCCAATGAGCAGTTCTTC
CASSYSLFSPNEQFF
>-|TRBV11-2|TRBD1|TRBJ2-7
TGTGCCAGCAGCCCCCAACAGGGGGGAACCCGCTACGAGCAGTACTTC
CASSPQQGGTRYEQYF
>once|TRBV7-9|-|TRBJ1-5
TGTGCCAGCAGCTCGGATCTAGAGCCCCAGCATTTT
CASSSDLEPQHF
>-|TRBV2|TRBD2|TRBJ2-5
TGTGCCAGCCCTGATCGGACTAGCCTTGATGGGACCCAGTACTTC
CASPDRTSLDGTQYF
>-|TRBV28|TRBD1|TRBJ2-7
TGTGCCAGCATTCTACAGGGGGGATACGAGCAGTACTTC
CASILQGGYEQYF
>-|TRBV7-9|-|TRBJ1-3
TGTGCCAGCAGCTGGGCCATAGGGGGGGCAGACACCATATATTTT
CASSWAIGGADTIYF
>-|TRBV5-4|TRBD1|TRBJ1-2
TGTGCCAGCAACGACAGGGCCGTTGACTATGGCTACACCTTC
CASNDRAVDYGYTF
>-|TRBV18|-|TRBJ2-5
TGTGCCAGCCAAACCGGAGAGACCCAGTACTTC
CASQTGETQYF
>few|TRBV6-4|TRBD2|TRBJ2-2
TGTGCCAGCAGTGACGGACTAGCGAACACCGGGGAGCTGTTTTTT
CASSDGLANTGELFF
>once|TRBV7-8|TRBD2|TRBJ2-7
TGTGCCAGCAGCCTCGGGAGGACGTACGAGCAGTACTTC
CASSLGRTYEQYF
>once|TRBV28|-|TRBJ2-5
TGTGCCAGCAGTTTGCCGCACAGCCAAGAGACCCAGTACTTC
CASSLPHSQETQYF
>-|TRBV5-4|-|TRBJ2-5
TGTGCCAGCAGCTTTGTCGGACAGACGGAGACCCAGTACTTC
CASSFVGQTETQYF
>-|TRBV28|TRBD1|TRBJ1-5
TGTGCCAGCAGTTCCCAGGGGGTACTAGATCAGCCCCAGCATTTT
CASSSQGVLDQPQHF
>few|TRBV7-9|-|TRBJ2-7
TGTGCCAGCAGCTTAGGGGGCGACTACGAGCAGTACTTC
CASSLGGDYEQYF
>-|TRBV27|-|TRBJ1-2
TGTGCCAGCAGTACAACCCCGGACACCTCTGGCTACACCTTC
CASSTTPDTSGYTF
>once|TRBV5-6|TRBD2|TRBJ2-2
TGTGCCAGCAGCTTGGTAGCGGGCAAAAACACCGGGGAGCTGTTTTTT
CASSLVAGKNTGELFF
>-|TRBV19|TRBD1|TRBJ2-7
TGTGCCAGTAGCTCCCGGGACAGGGAGAACGAGCAGTACTTC
CASSSRDRENEQYF
>-|TRBV9|-|TRBJ2-1
TGTGCCAGCAGCGCCGACACTAGACACAATGAGCAGTTCTTC
CASSADTRHNEQFF
>-|TRBV7-3|TRBD2|TRBJ2-1
TGTGCCAGCAGCCCAGCGGGAGGGCTCTACAATGAGCAGTTCTTC
CASSPAGGLYNEQFF
>few|TRBV12-5|TRBD2|TRBJ2-3
TGTGCTAGTGGTTTGGGACTAGCCCCCACAGATACGCAGTATTTT
CASGLGLAPTDTQYF
>-|TRBV5-5|-|TRBJ1-4
TGTGCCAGCAGCTTGGGACTTAATGAAAAACTGTTTTTT
CASSLGLNEKLFF
>-|TRBV5-1|-|TRBJ2-6
TGCGCCAGCAGCACGAGGCCAGGGGCTATCTCTGGGGCCAACGTCCTGACTTTC
CASSTRPGAISGANVLTF
>-|TRBV28|-|TRBJ1-5
TGTGCCAGCAGTCAACAGGGAAAGTCCAATCAGCCCCAGCATTTT
CASSQQGKSNQPQHF
>-|TRBV28|-|TRBJ1-2
TGTGCCAGCAGAAGTTCAGGAACTAACTATGGCTACACCTTC
CASRSSGTNYGYTF
>-|TRBV4-2|TRBD2|TRBJ2-7
TGTGCCAGCAGCCCGGGACTAGCGAACGAGCAGTACTTC
CASSPGLANEQYF
>-|TRBV2|TRBD1|TRBJ1-2
TGTGCCAGCAGTATGGAGACAGGGCCTAACTATGGCTACACCTTC
CASSMETGPNYGYTF
>-|TRBV7-2|-|TRBJ2-7
TGTGCCAGCAGCCACGCGGGGAACTACTACGAGCAGTACTTC
CASSHAGNYYEQYF
>-|TRBV27|TRBD1|TRBJ2-3
TGTGCCAGCAGATACCTAGGACAGGGTGAAACAGATACGCAGTATTTT
CASRYLGQGETDTQYF
>few|TRBV6-1|-|TRBJ1-1
TGTGCCAGCAGTGTGGGGCGGGAGGGCACTGAAGCTTTCTTT
CASSVGREGTEAFF
>-|TRBV6-5|TRBD2|TRBJ2-7
TGTGCCAGCAGTCTAAAAGGGCGGGGGACCTACGAGCAGTACTTC
CASSLKGRGTYEQYF
>-|TRBV28|TRBD1|TRBJ2-7
TGTGCCAGCGTCCGGGACAGGGCCTACGAGCAGTACTTC
CASVRDRAYEQYF
>-|TRBV4-1|-|TRBJ2-7
TGCGCCAGCAGCCAAGGAGGACTGGGTTACGAGCAGTACTTC
CASSQGGLGYEQYF
>-|TRBV7-3|-|TRBJ2-1
TGTGCCAGCAGCCAACAACAGGTCTCCTACAATGAGCAGTTCTTC
CASSQQQVSYNEQFF
>-|TRBV2|TRBD1|TRBJ1-1
TGTGCCAGCAGCCGTGGGACAGGGGGCGTCACTGAAGCTTTCTTT
CASSRGTGGVTEAFF
>-|TRBV15|TRBD1|TRBJ2-5
TGTGCCACCAGCAGACCTGACAGGGAGTCTCGAGAGACCCAGTACTTC
CATSRPDRESRETQYF
>-|TRBV5-1|-|TRBJ2-3
TGCGCCAGCAGCCCCGGTTACAGGGCCGCAAGCGATACGCAGTATTTT
CASSPGYRAASDTQYF
>-|TRBV12-5|TRBD2|TRBJ2-3
TGTGCTAGTGGTTCGGACCGAGCGGGATTCACAGATACGCAGTATTTT
CASGSDRAGFTDTQYF
>-|TRBV29-1|TRBD2|TRBJ2-3
TGCAGCGTTGGAACGGGGGGAGGCACAGATACGCAGTATTTT
CSVGTGGGTDTQYF
>-|TRBV5-1|-|TRBJ2-3
TGCGCCAGCAGAGGCATAGCAGATAGCACAGATACGCAGTATTTT
CASRGIADSTDTQYF
>-|TRBV5-6|TRBD2|TRBJ2-5
TGTGCCAGCAGCCAGCGGACTAGCGGGGCCCAAGAGACCCAGTACTTC
CASSQRTSGAQETQYF
>-|TRBV7-3|-|TRBJ1-1
TGTGCCAGCAGCTCACCCGGAGGGAGCACTGAAGCTTTCTTT
CASSSPGGSTEAFF
>-|TRBV2|-|TRBJ2-1
TGTGCCAGCAGTGTCGGGAACTACAATGAGCAGTTCTTC
CASSVGNYNEQFF
>-|TRBV7-8|-|TRBJ2-1
TGTGCCAGCAGCTTACTTGACACCAATGAGCAGTTCTTC
CASSLLDTNEQFF
>-|TRBV15|TRBD1|TRBJ1-2
TGTGCCACCAGGGGACAGGGGCAGAGGAACCCTGGCTACACCTTC
CATRGQGQRNPGYTF